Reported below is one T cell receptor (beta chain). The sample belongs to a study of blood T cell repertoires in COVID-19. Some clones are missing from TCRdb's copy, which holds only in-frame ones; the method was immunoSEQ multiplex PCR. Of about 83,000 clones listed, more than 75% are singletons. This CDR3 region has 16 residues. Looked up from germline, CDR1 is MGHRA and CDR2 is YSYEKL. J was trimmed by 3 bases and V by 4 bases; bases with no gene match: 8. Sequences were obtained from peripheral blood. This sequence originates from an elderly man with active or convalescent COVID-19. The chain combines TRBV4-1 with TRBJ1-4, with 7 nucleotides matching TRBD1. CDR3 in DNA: TGCGCCAGCAGCCGATCTTCGGGGACAGCTAATGAAAAACTGTTTTTT. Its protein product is CASSRSSGTANEKLFF.